A single T cell receptor (beta chain) is shown here with its context. Measured with immunoSEQ multiplex PCR; TCRdb has only the in-frame clones, and not every one. The data hold roughly 64,000 clones, with about nine tenths observed a single time. This CDR3 comprises 15 residues. Germline CDR1 and CDR2: SGHVS and FQNEAQ. V trimming: 4 bases; J trimming: 4 bases; junction bases outside the gene matches: 6. This specimen belongs to a study of T cell changes during pregnancy in multiple sclerosis. J is TRBJ2-3 and V is TRBV7-8, with 9 bases aligning to TRBD1. The clonotype comes from a female donor with multiple sclerosis, enrolled in a pregnancy study. Sequenced material: peripheral blood, taken in the second trimester of pregnancy. The CDR3 reads CASSSRQGGPDTQYF. Written as DNA, the CDR3 is TGTGCCAGCAGCTCACGACAGGGGGGGCCAGATACGCAGTATTTT.